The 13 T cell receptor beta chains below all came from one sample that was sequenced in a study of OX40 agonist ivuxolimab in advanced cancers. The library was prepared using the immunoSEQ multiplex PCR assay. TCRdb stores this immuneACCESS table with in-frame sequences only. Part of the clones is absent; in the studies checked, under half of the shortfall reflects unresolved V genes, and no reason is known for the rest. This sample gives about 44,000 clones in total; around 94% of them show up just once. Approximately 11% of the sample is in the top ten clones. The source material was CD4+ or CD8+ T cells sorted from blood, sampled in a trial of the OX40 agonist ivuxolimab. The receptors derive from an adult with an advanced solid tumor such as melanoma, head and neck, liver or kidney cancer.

DNA for the CDR3: TGCGCCAGCGGTTATGGACTAGTCGTATCCAATGAGCAGTTCTTC. Its protein product is CASGYGLVVSNEQFF. This chain joins TRBV5-1 and TRBJ2-1; 7 positions agree with TRBD2. Germline CDR1 and CDR2: SGHRS and YFSETQ. V shed 7 bases and J 6 bases; nucleotides not matched to a gene: 13. The CDR3 is made up of 15 amino acids.

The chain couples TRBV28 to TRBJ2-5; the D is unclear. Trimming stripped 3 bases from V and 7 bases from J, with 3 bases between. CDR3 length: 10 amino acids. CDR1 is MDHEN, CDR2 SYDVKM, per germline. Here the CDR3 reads CASSLGTQYF. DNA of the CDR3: TGTGCCAGCAGTTTGGGGACCCAGTACTTC.

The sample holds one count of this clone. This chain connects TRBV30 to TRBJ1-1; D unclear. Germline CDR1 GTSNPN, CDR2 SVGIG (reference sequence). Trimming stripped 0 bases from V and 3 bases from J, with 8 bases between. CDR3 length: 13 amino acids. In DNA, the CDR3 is TGTGCCTGGAGTGTCTTCGGGGACACTGAAGCTTTCTTT. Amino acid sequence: CAWSVFGDTEAFF.

This CDR3 is CASSDGAMSSYEQYF. The DNA for the CDR3 is TGTGCCAGCAGCGATGGGGCTATGAGCTCCTACGAGCAGTACTTC. The rearrangement uses TRBV6-1 and TRBJ2-7, with D maybe TRBD1 (5 bases). Germline CDR1 MNHNS, CDR2 SASEGT. The CDR3 has 15 amino acids. Trimming cost V 6 bases and J 0 bases, with 15 bases left between them.

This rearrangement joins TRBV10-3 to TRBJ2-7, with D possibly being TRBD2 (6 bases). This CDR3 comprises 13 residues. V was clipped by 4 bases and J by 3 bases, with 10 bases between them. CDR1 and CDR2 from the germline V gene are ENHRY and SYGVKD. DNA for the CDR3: TGTGCCATCAGTGTGGAGGAGGGCTACGAGCAGTACTTC. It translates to CAISVEEGYEQYF.

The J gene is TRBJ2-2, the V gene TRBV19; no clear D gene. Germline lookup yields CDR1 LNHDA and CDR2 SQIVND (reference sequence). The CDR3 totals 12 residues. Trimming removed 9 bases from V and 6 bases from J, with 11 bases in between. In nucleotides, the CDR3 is TGTGCCAGCCGCCTGGGTCCCGGGGAGCTGTTTTTT. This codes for CASRLGPGELFF.

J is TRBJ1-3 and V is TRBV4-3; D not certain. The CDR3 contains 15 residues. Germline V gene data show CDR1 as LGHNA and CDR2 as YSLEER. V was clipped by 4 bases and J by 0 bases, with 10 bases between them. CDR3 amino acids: CASSRGRSSGNTIYF. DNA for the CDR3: TGCGCCAGCAGCCGAGGGAGGAGCTCTGGAAACACCATATATTTT.

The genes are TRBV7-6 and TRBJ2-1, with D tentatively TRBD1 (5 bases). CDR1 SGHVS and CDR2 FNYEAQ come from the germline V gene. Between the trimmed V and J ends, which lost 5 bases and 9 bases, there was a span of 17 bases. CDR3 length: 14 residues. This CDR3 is CASSPPRRRGEQFF. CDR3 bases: TGTGCCAGCAGCCCACCCCGTCGAAGGGGTGAGCAGTTCTTC.

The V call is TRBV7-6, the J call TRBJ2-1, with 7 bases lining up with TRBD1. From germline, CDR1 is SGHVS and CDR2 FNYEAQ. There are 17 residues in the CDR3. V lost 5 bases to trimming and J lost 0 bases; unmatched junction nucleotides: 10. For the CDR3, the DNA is TGTGCCAGCAGCACCGAGGGGGCGCAGAGCTCCTACAATGAGCAGTTCTTC. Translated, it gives CASSTEGAQSSYNEQFF.

The DNA for the CDR3 is TGCGCCAGCAGCTTGGCGGGGACGGGAGCGAACGAGCAGTACTTC. It translates to CASSLAGTGANEQYF. The genes are TRBV5-1 and TRBJ2-7; D may be TRBD2 (6 bases). V was cut by 0 bases and J by 5 bases, with 15 bases left in between. Germline V gene data show CDR1 as SGHRS and CDR2 as YFSETQ. This CDR3 comprises 15 residues.

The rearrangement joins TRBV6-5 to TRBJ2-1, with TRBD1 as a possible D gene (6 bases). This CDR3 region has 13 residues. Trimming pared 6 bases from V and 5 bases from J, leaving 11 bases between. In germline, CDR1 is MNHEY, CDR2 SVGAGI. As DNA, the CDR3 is TGTGCCAGCAGCAAGGACAGCCACAATGAGCAGTTCTTC. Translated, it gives CASSKDSHNEQFF.

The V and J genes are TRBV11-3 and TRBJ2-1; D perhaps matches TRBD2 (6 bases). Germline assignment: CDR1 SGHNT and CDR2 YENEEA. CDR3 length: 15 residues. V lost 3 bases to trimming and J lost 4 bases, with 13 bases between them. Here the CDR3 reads CASSLRRDLYNEQFF. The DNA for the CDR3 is TGTGCCAGCAGCTTGAGGCGGGACTTGTACAATGAGCAGTTCTTC.

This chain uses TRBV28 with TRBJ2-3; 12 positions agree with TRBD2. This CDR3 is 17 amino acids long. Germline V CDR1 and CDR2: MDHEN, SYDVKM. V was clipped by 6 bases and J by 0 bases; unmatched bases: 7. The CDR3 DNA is TGTGCCAGCAGCTCTGGACTAGCGGGACTCAGCACAGATACGCAGTATTTT. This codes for CASSSGLAGLSTDTQYF. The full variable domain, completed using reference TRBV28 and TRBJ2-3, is DVKVTQSSRYLVKRTGEKVFLECVQDMDHENMFWYRQDPGLGLRLIYFSYDVKMKEKGDIPEGYSVSREKKERFSLILESASTNQTSMYLCASSSGLAGLSTDTQYFGPGTRLTVL.